A single sample gave rise to the 27 T cell receptor beta chains below, sequenced in a study of blood T cell repertoires in COVID-19. Sequenced by immunoSEQ multiplex PCR; TCRdb stores in-frame clones only, minus some. Of roughly 200,000 clones detected, over 70% appear once; the ten largest clones hold approximately 8%. Sequencing input: peripheral blood. The receptors were gathered from an elderly woman with acute or convalescent COVID-19.

This clone was found once. V is TRBV7-2 and J is TRBJ1-2; the match to TRBD1 covers 8 bases. Germline CDR1 reads SGHTA; CDR2 reads FQGNSA. This CDR3 region has 14 residues. V lost 5 bases to trimming and J lost 2 bases; unmatched junction nucleotides: 4. CDR3 residues: CASSAGQGNYGYTF. The CDR3 DNA is TGTGCCAGCAGCGCAGGACAGGGCAACTATGGCTACACCTTC.

This chain links TRBV27 with TRBJ2-7; D is unclear. This CDR3 has 13 amino acids. Germline-derived CDR1 and CDR2 are MNHEY and SMNVEV (reference sequence). With 5 bases removed from V and 9 bases from J, the gap between germline ends came to 17 bases. Written as DNA, the CDR3 is TGTGCCAGCAGTCCAGGTCACCTACTTGGGCAGTACTTC. This encodes CASSPGHLLGQYF.

The CDR3 coding sequence is TGTGCCAGCGTAAATAGCGGGGGAAACAATGAGCAGTTCTTC. Protein product: CASVNSGGNNEQFF. The chain has TRBV6-5 and TRBJ2-1; 9 nucleotides match TRBD2. V dropped 8 bases and J dropped 5; count of bases not matched to a gene: 7. Germline V gene lookup returns CDR1 MNHEY and CDR2 SVGAGI. The CDR3 is 14 residues long.

The chain recombines TRBV9 with TRBJ1-6, with TRBD1 matching over 11 bases. The CDR3 loop spans 15 amino acids. Germline V lookup: CDR1 SGDLS, CDR2 YYNGEE. V lost 4 bases to trimming and J lost 10 bases; unmatched junction nucleotides: 7. CDR3 nucleotides: TGTGCCAGCAGCCCAAGGACAGGGGGCGGGTCACCCCTCCACTTT. It encodes CASSPRTGGGSPLHF. Filled out from reference TRBV9 and TRBJ1-6, the complete variable domain reads DSGVTQTPKHLITATGQRVTLRCSPRSGDLSVYWYQQSLDQGLQFLIQYYNGEERAKGNILERFSAQQFPDLHSELNLSSLELGDSALYFCASSPRTGGGSPLHFGNGTRLTVT.

The genes are TRBV25-1 and TRBJ1-5; perhaps TRBD1 as D (5 bases). This CDR3 is 13 amino acids long. Germline V gene data show CDR1 as MGHDK and CDR2 as SYGVNS. Trimming took 6 bases from V and 6 from J, leaving 12 bases between them. The chain's CDR3 is CASSPGLSQPQHF. The DNA of the CDR3 is TGTGCCAGCAGCCCAGGGTTGAGTCAGCCCCAGCATTTT.

The chain uses TRBV7-2 and TRBJ1-2; possibly TRBD1 for D (6 bases). Germline V lookup: CDR1 SGHTA, CDR2 FQGNSA. With 1 base removed from V and 2 bases from J, the gap between germline ends came to 8 bases. The CDR3 covers 14 residues. The CDR3 loop is CASSLGQGNYGYTF. CDR3 nucleotide sequence: TGTGCCAGCAGCTTAGGGCAGGGGAACTATGGCTACACCTTC.

The genes are TRBV6-5 and TRBJ1-5, with TRBD1 matching over 10 bases. Germline V gene sequence: CDR1 MNHEY, CDR2 SVGAGI. Trimming removed 7 bases from V and 2 bases from J; junction bases left unmatched: 5. This CDR3 is 15 amino acids long. CDR3 DNA sequence: TGTGCCAGCAACCCCGGGACAGGGGGCAATCAGCCCCAGCATTTT. Translated: CASNPGTGGNQPQHF.

The chain links TRBV2 to TRBJ2-2; D remains ambiguous. The germline gives CDR1 SNHLY, CDR2 FYNNEI. The CDR3 is made up of 14 amino acids. V was trimmed by 4 bases and J by 2 bases, leaving 8 bases between them. The CDR3 protein is CASSGSRNTGELFF. CDR3 nucleotides: TGTGCCAGCAGTGGGAGCAGAAACACCGGGGAGCTGTTTTTT.

This sequence joins TRBV5-1 and TRBJ2-1, with 8 bases that match TRBD1. The CDR3 extends over 16 amino acids. CDR1 SGHRS and CDR2 YFSETQ come from the germline V gene. V trimming: 4 bases; J trimming: 4 bases; junction bases outside the gene matches: 10. The CDR3, as DNA: TGCGCCAGCAGCCTCGGTGGGACAGGCCCTTACAATGAGCAGTTCTTC. It encodes CASSLGGTGPYNEQFF.

The chain uses TRBV2 and TRBJ2-5; perhaps TRBD1 as D (6 bases). Trimming left V 7 bases short and J 4 bases short, with 13 bases between. Looked up from germline, CDR1 is SNHLY and CDR2 is FYNNEI. CDR3 length equals 13 residues. The CDR3 bases are TGTGCCAGCACCCCAGGGGTACGAGAGACCCAGTACTTC. The encoded protein is CASTPGVRETQYF.

The sample holds a few counts of this clone. The CDR3: CASRHSGGETQYF. CDR3 sequence (DNA): TGTGCCAGCAGACATAGCGGGGGAGAGACCCAGTACTTC. This chain connects TRBV13 to TRBJ2-5, with 9 bases aligning to TRBD2. CDR3 size: 13 residues. J lost 4 bases, V lost 6 bases, and 3 bases had no gene match. CDR1 and CDR2 (germline): PRHDT, FYEKMQ (reference sequence).

This clone was detected a few times. The chain joins TRBV19 to TRBJ2-3, with TRBD2 matching over 8 bases. The junction had 3 bases not matched to a gene; V was cut back by 4 bases and J by 0 bases. CDR1 and CDR2 (germline): LNHDA, SQIVND (reference sequence). The CDR3 extends over 15 amino acids. The CDR3 sequence: CASSSRGGSTDTQYF. DNA of the CDR3: TGTGCCAGTAGTAGCCGGGGGGGAAGCACAGATACGCAGTATTTT.

The CDR3 DNA is TGTGCCAGCCCGCGGGGCACTGAAGCTTTCTTT. This sequence encodes CASPRGTEAFF. The chain joins TRBV2 to TRBJ1-1; no clear D. V was pared by 8 bases and J by 4 bases, with 8 bases between. The CDR3 length is 11 residues. Germline CDR1 SNHLY, CDR2 FYNNEI.

V usage is TRBV7-9 and J usage is TRBJ2-1; 11 bases match TRBD2. V shed 5 bases, J shed 0 bases, and the junction held 15 bases outside the gene matches. CDR1 and CDR2 from the germline V gene are SEHNR and FQNEAQ (reference sequence). The CDR3 is 20 residues long. As DNA, the CDR3 is TGTGCCAGCAGCAGCCCCGGGACTAGCGGAGTGGGAAGCTCCTACAATGAGCAGTTCTTC. Translation: CASSSPGTSGVGSSYNEQFF.

The V gene is TRBV27, the J gene TRBJ1-6; TRBD1 might be the D (6 bases). V was pared by 8 bases and J by 10 bases, with 27 bases between. CDR3 size: 17 residues. Germline V gene lookup returns CDR1 MNHEY and CDR2 SMNVEV (reference sequence). CDR3 nucleotides: TGTGCCAGCTCCAAAGGGGTAGACGGTGCGGGGGGCTCACCCCTCCACTTT. It codes for CASSKGVDGAGGSPLHF.

The J gene is TRBJ2-5, the V gene TRBV21-1; the table calls TRBD1, which could not be checked here. TRBV21-1 is a known pseudogene. CDR3 length: 17 residues. The CDR3 DNA reads as TGTGCCAGCAGCAAAGACCGGACAGGGGGCGCTCGTTCGGCCCAGTACTTC. Translation gives CASSKDRTGGARSAQYF.

The chain combines TRBV10-3 with TRBJ1-1; D not certain. With 0 bases removed from V and 1 base from J, the gap between germline ends came to 6 bases. Germline values: CDR1 ENHRY, CDR2 SYGVKD. The CDR3 covers 14 residues. CDR3 sequence: CAISESTGNTEAFF. In DNA, the CDR3 is TGTGCCATCAGTGAGTCGACGGGGAACACTGAAGCTTTCTTT.

Regarding this clone: At the DNA level, this CDR3 is encoded by other sequences in the same sample as well. This chain connects TRBV3-1 (or the pseudogene TRBV3-2) to TRBJ2-7; 11 bases are a match to TRBD1. This CDR3 region has 15 residues. Trimming at V came to 1 base and at J to 2 bases, leaving 1 base not matched to a gene. Germline CDR1 reads LGHDT; CDR2 reads YNNKEL (reference sequence). CDR3 loop: CASSQADRGPYEQYF. The CDR3 DNA reads TGTGCCAGCAGCCAAGCGGACAGGGGGCCCTACGAGCAGTACTTC.

The chain uses TRBV29-1 and TRBJ1-5; TRBD1 agrees at 10 bases. The V and J ends lost 6 bases and 7 bases, in that order; junction bases with no gene match: 6. The CDR3 contains 13 residues. Germline values: CDR1 SQVTM, CDR2 ANQGSEA. CDR3 protein: CSVGQGIFQPQHF. The CDR3 nucleotides are TGCAGCGTGGGACAGGGGATATTCCAGCCCCAGCATTTT.

The rearrangement links TRBV11-2 to TRBJ2-2, with D hard to call. CDR1 SGHAT and CDR2 FQNNGV come from the germline V gene. V lost 1 base, J lost 6 bases, and 9 bases lay in between. This CDR3 contains 14 residues. The CDR3 DNA is TGTGCCAGCAGCTTAGTCTTCGGAGCCGGGGAGCTGTTTTTT. It specifies CASSLVFGAGELFF.

This chain connects TRBV5-1 to TRBJ1-4, with a weak D call TRBD1 (5 bases). Between the trimmed V and J ends, which lost 0 bases and 1 base, there was a span of 13 bases. CDR1 SGHRS and CDR2 YFSETQ come from the germline V gene. The CDR3 is 17 amino acids. The CDR3 bases are TGCGCCAGCAGCTTGGGAGGAGGGGACGGAACTAATGAAAAACTGTTTTTT. Translated, it gives CASSLGGGDGTNEKLFF.

Only a few counts were recorded for this clone. V and J are TRBV7-2 and TRBJ1-1, with D perhaps matching TRBD1 (5 bases). V was clipped by 0 bases and J by 0 bases, with 8 bases between them. CDR3 size: 15 residues. The germline V gene has CDR1 SGHTA and CDR2 FQGNSA. The CDR3 reads CASSLAGGLNTEAFF. CDR3 DNA: TGTGCCAGCAGCTTAGCGGGGGGGTTGAACACTGAAGCTTTCTTT.

This chain uses TRBV6-1 with TRBJ2-5, with 7 bases fitting TRBD2. CDR3 size: 14 residues. The ends lost 2 bases at V and 5 bases at J; junction bases unmatched: 5. Germline loops: CDR1 MNHNS, CDR2 SASEGT. The chain's CDR3 is CASSELGGVETQYF. In DNA form, the CDR3 reads TGTGCCAGCAGTGAATTGGGAGGGGTGGAGACCCAGTACTTC.

The J gene is TRBJ1-2, the V gene TRBV5-1, with 8 nucleotides matching TRBD1. Germline V gene sequence: CDR1 SGHRS, CDR2 YFSETQ. With V trimmed by 5 bases and J by 1 base, 10 bases remained unmatched. The CDR3 contains 16 residues. The CDR3 bases are TGCGCCAGCAGTTGGAGGGGACAGGCTCTTAACTATGGCTACACCTTC. As protein: CASSWRGQALNYGYTF.

V is TRBV6-1 and J is TRBJ2-3, with D tentatively TRBD2 (5 bases). Germline V gives CDR1 MNHNS, CDR2 SASEGT. This CDR3 has 19 amino acids. Deletions cut 2 bases from V and 2 bases from J, with 23 bases between. The DNA of the CDR3 is TGTGCCAGCAGTGAATTTACGTTTCCAGCGAGGGATTTCACAGATACGCAGTATTTT. It codes for CASSEFTFPARDFTDTQYF.

The V gene is TRBV10-3, the J gene TRBJ2-7; 7 bases are shared with TRBD2. V lost 2 bases and J lost 2; bases outside the gene matches: 12. Germline CDR1 reads ENHRY; CDR2 reads SYGVKD. The CDR3 runs to 17 residues. The CDR3 nucleotides read TGTGCCATCAGTGAGGGCTCTAGCGGTCGAACGGCCTACGAGCAGTACTTC. Amino acids: CAISEGSSGRTAYEQYF.

This rearrangement joins TRBV14 to TRBJ2-7; possibly TRBD1 for D (6 bases). The germline V gene encodes CDR1 SGHDN and CDR2 FVKESK. V was trimmed by 0 bases and J by 4 bases, leaving 7 bases between them. This CDR3 contains 13 residues. As DNA, the CDR3 is TGTGCCAGCAGCCAAGACAGGGGATACGAGCAGTACTTC. It is translated as CASSQDRGYEQYF.